This T cell receptor (beta chain) is drawn from a study of cytomegalovirus exposure and HLA in healthy donors. Study details: T cells numbering around 190 million yielded 117 million unique TCR beta sequences in an earlier analysis.

As for this clone: The antigen remains undetermined.

The germline gives CDR1 MDHEN, CDR2 SYDVKM. The V segment lost 5 bases and the J segment 5 bases; nucleotides outside the gene matches: 10. The CDR3 has 16 residues. Study-wide results and limits: Several V segments, TRBV6-2 and TRBV6-3 among them, could not be told apart and were dropped. CMV serostatus was the sole immune exposure data available. An apparent linkage of common viral pathogens to several of the most significant clusters emerged in a later analysis.

PCR employed 60 Vbeta and 13 Jbeta primers. Using immunoSEQ multiplex PCR, the repertoire was profiled, and TCRdb retains in-frame clones only, with some absent. The sample carries some 150,000 clones, roughly three quarters recorded once. This sequence joins TRBV28 and TRBJ2-2; 8 positions match TRBD1. Sequencing was done on a sample of PBMCs. The sequence was collected from a male donor in good health and CMV-seronegative. CDR3 in amino acids: CASSAPIQGGTGELFF. The CDR3 DNA reads TGTGCCAGCAGTGCCCCCATACAGGGGGGTACCGGGGAGCTGTTTTTT.